The 30 T cell receptor beta chains given below trace back to one sample, sequenced in a study of shared clonotypes between healthy human individuals. Using immunoSEQ multiplex PCR, the repertoire was profiled, and TCRdb retains in-frame clones only, with some absent. The sample has about 980,000 clones, 60% to 85% seen once; the top ten hold approximately 1.5%. The source material was memory CD4+ T cells sorted from blood. This sample's subset: CD45RA-negative fraction. The receptors shown here come from a man aged 18 to 29 in good health.

The CDR3 DNA reads as TGTGCCAGCAGTTTTAGGACAGGGACTGAGAACTACTATGGCTACACCTTC. Its translation: CASSFRTGTENYYGYTF. This chain joins TRBV27 and TRBJ1-2, with 8 bases identical to TRBD1. The CDR3 is 17 amino acids. V trimming: 3 bases; J trimming: 3 bases; junction bases outside the gene matches: 12. Germline CDR1 is MNHEY and CDR2 is SMNVEV (reference sequence).

This rearrangement joins TRBV5-4 to TRBJ1-4; a possible D gene is TRBD1 (5 bases). With 1 base removed from V and 0 bases from J, the gap between germline ends came to 10 bases. Germline CDR1 SGHNT, CDR2 YYREEE (reference sequence). The CDR3 has 16 amino acids. The CDR3 protein is CASSLLDRSTNEKLFF. The CDR3 nucleotides read TGTGCCAGCAGCTTGCTCGACAGATCAACTAATGAAAAACTGTTTTTT.

V usage is TRBV27 and J usage is TRBJ2-6; D unresolved. CDR1 is MNHEY and CDR2 is SMNVEV in the germline V gene (reference sequence). V lost 2 bases and J 3 bases, leaving 8 bases between the germline ends. CDR3 length: 15 residues. The CDR3 here is CASSLLGSGANVLTF. The CDR3 DNA sequence: TGTGCCAGCAGTTTACTAGGTAGTGGGGCCAACGTCCTGACTTTC.

The chain joins TRBV30 to TRBJ2-2, with D unresolved. V lost 3 bases, J lost 6 bases, and 11 bases lay in between. CDR1 and CDR2 from the germline V gene are GTSNPN and SVGIG (reference sequence). The CDR3 totals 13 residues. The CDR3 region has the DNA TGTGCCTGGAGCGGGCAGCTCCCCGGGGAGCTGTTTTTT. Its translation is CAWSGQLPGELFF. Combining the CDR3 with reference TRBV30 and TRBJ2-2 gives the whole variable domain SQTIHQWPATLVQPVGSPLSLECTVEGTSNPNLYWYRQAAGRGLQLLFYSVGIGQISSEVPQNLSASRPQDRQFILSSKKLLLSDSGFYLCAWSGQLPGELFFGEGSRLTVL.

This chain uses TRBV5-1 with TRBJ2-2; D gene ambiguous. V shed 9 bases and J shed 3 bases, with 15 bases lying between them. The CDR3 extends over 14 amino acids. The V gene's germline CDR1 is SGHRS and CDR2 YFSETQ. CDR3 DNA sequence: TGCGCCACCAAAGTGCGTAGTGACACCGGGGAGCTGTTTTTT. Residues: CATKVRSDTGELFF.

This chain's CDR3 is CASSRGRLDSPLHF. The CDR3 nucleotides are TGTGCCAGCAGCCGGGGACGGTTGGATTCACCCCTCCACTTT. J is TRBJ1-6 and V is TRBV28; D is perhaps TRBD1 (5 bases). Trimming removed 6 bases from V and 8 bases from J, with 14 bases in between. The CDR3 extends over 14 amino acids. Germline V gene data show CDR1 as MDHEN and CDR2 as SYDVKM.

The rearrangement joins TRBV6-6 to TRBJ2-5; D is undetermined. The tail of the sequence fits TRBJ2-7 better, so the J call may be wrong. There are 8 residues in the CDR3. The germline V gene encodes CDR1 MNHNY and CDR2 SVGAGI (reference sequence). In nucleotides, the CDR3 is TGTCCCCTCTACGAGCAGTACTTC. Translated: CPLYEQYF.

About this clone: Sequence at one end of the junction differs from germline and may be a read error. This chain uses TRBV7-7 with TRBJ2-3; D is uncertain. The CDR3 sequence is 14 residues long. Per germline, CDR1 SSHAT and CDR2 FNYEAQ (reference sequence). In nucleotides, the CDR3 is TGTGCTAGCAGCTCTCAACCATTTGGAGATACGCAGTATTTT. It codes for CASSSQPFGDTQYF.

The chain joins TRBV6-1 to TRBJ1-1; D is possibly TRBD1 (5 bases). From germline, CDR1 is MNHNS and CDR2 SASEGT. The V end was cut by 4 bases, the J end by 1 base, with 10 bases between. The CDR3 loop spans 14 amino acids. The CDR3 bases are TGTGCCAGCAGTGGCGGGGCACCGAACACTGAAGCTTTCTTT. Its translation: CASSGGAPNTEAFF.

V is TRBV18 and J is TRBJ2-5, with TRBD1 matching 10 bases. CDR1 is KGHSH, CDR2 LQKENI, per germline. The CDR3 is 13 residues long. J was trimmed by 5 bases and V by 4 bases; bases with no gene match: 1. CDR3: CASSQDRGETQYF. In DNA form, the CDR3 reads TGTGCCAGCTCACAGGACAGGGGGGAGACCCAGTACTTC. The full variable domain, its missing parts supplied by reference TRBV18 and TRBJ2-5, is NAGVMQNPRHLVRRRGQEARLRCSPMKGHSHVYWYRQLPEEGLKFMVYLQKENIIDESGMPKERFSAEFPKEGPSILRIQQVVRGDSAAYFCASSQDRGETQYFGPGTRLLVL.

Worth noting for this clone: Other DNA sequences in the same sample also yield this CDR3. This sequence joins TRBV7-2 and TRBJ2-7; possibly TRBD2 for D (6 bases). The germline gives CDR1 SGHTA, CDR2 FQGNSA. V was shortened by 1 base and J by 4 bases, with 8 bases between the two germline ends. The CDR3 runs 13 residues. CDR3 protein: CASSLGRGYEQYF. The DNA for the CDR3 is TGTGCCAGCAGCTTAGGGCGGGGATACGAGCAGTACTTC.

The table lists this clone with a few counts. Other DNA sequences of this sample code for an identical CDR3. The rearrangement uses TRBV9 and TRBJ2-1, with a possible D match to TRBD2 (7 bases). The V end was cut by 3 bases, the J end by 4 bases, with 20 bases between. This CDR3 contains 17 residues. CDR1 is SGDLS, CDR2 YYNGEE, per germline. In DNA, the CDR3 is TGTGCCAGCAGCGCCCGCCCTGGGGGGGCGGGTTACAATGAGCAGTTCTTC. This encodes CASSARPGGAGYNEQFF.

Concerning this clone: In the same sample, other DNA sequences code for this CDR3. This chain uses TRBV19 with TRBJ2-3, with D uncertain. This CDR3 has 13 amino acids. The germline V and J ends were trimmed by 2 bases and 1 base, with 4 bases remaining between them. Germline V gene sequence: CDR1 LNHDA, CDR2 SQIVND (reference sequence). The CDR3 region has the DNA TGTGCCAGTAGTATACGAGGCACAGATACGCAGTATTTT. Its translation: CASSIRGTDTQYF. Supplemented by reference TRBV19 and TRBJ2-3, the full variable domain reads DGGITQSPKYLFRKEGQNVTLSCEQNLNHDAMYWYRQDPGQGLRLIYYSQIVNDFQKGDIAEGYSVSREKKESFPLTVTSAQKNPTAFYLCASSIRGTDTQYFGPGTRLTVL.

This clone has only a few counts. The V gene is TRBV5-1, the J gene TRBJ2-3; 12 nucleotides line up with TRBD2. J was trimmed by 0 bases and V by 1 base; bases with no gene match: 6. Germline values: CDR1 SGHRS, CDR2 YFSETQ. This CDR3 has 18 residues. CDR3 nucleotides: TGCGCCAGCAGCTTGTCGCTAGCGGGGGGGACTAGCACAGATACGCAGTATTTT. Its protein product is CASSLSLAGGTSTDTQYF.

The V gene is TRBV7-2, the J gene TRBJ2-3; 7 bases are a match to TRBD1. The CDR3 is made up of 15 amino acids. The V and J ends lost 2 bases and 1 base, in that order; junction bases with no gene match: 3. The germline gives CDR1 SGHTA, CDR2 FQGNSA. The CDR3 loop is CASSLLGTGTDTQYF. CDR3 sequence (DNA): TGTGCCAGCAGCTTACTTGGGACAGGCACAGATACGCAGTATTTT. The whole variable domain, filled in from reference TRBV7-2 and TRBJ2-3, reads GAGVSQSPSNKVTEKGKDVELRCDPISGHTALYWYRQSLGQGLEFLIYFQGNSAPDKSGLPSDRFSAERTGGSVSTLTIQRTQQEDSAVYLCASSLLGTGTDTQYFGPGTRLTVL.

Points on this clone: The sample holds other DNA sequences that translate to the same CDR3. This chain joins TRBV9 and TRBJ2-1, with 13 bases fitting TRBD2. This CDR3 has 15 residues. CDR1 SGDLS and CDR2 YYNGEE come from the germline V gene. V trimming: 2 bases; J trimming: 5 bases; junction bases outside the gene matches: 1. In DNA, the CDR3 is TGTGCCAGCAGCGTGGGACTAGCGGGAAACAATGAGCAGTTCTTC. Protein product: CASSVGLAGNNEQFF.

The V and J genes are TRBV5-1 and TRBJ2-2, with 7 bases fitting TRBD1. Germline V gene sequence: CDR1 SGHRS, CDR2 YFSETQ. This CDR3 is 15 amino acids long. With 1 base clipped from V and 4 bases from J, the junction kept 4 bases outside the gene matches. The chain's CDR3 is CASSLLQGSTGELFF. DNA for the CDR3: TGCGCCAGCAGCTTGCTACAGGGGAGCACCGGGGAGCTGTTTTTT.

This rearrangement joins TRBV7-2 to TRBJ1-4; D ambiguous. V gave up 5 bases and J gave up 0 bases, with 10 bases separating them. Germline loops: CDR1 SGHTA, CDR2 FQGNSA. The CDR3 covers 15 residues. For the CDR3, the DNA is TGTGCCAGCAGCCGAACGGCTTCAACTAATGAAAAACTGTTTTTT. This codes for CASSRTASTNEKLFF.

The chain couples TRBV4-1 to TRBJ2-7; maybe TRBD1 (6 bases). V lost 4 bases and J 1 base, leaving 14 bases between the germline ends. CDR1 is MGHRA, CDR2 YSYEKL, per germline. CDR3 length: 15 amino acids. CDR3 sequence: CASSPQRGLSYEQYF. The CDR3 coding sequence is TGCGCCAGCAGCCCCCAAAGGGGGTTGTCCTACGAGCAGTACTTC.

As for this clone: Other DNA sequences in this specimen translate into the identical CDR3. The chain combines TRBV18 with TRBJ2-1, with D possibly called TRBD1 or TRBD2 (5 bases each). Trimming shortened V by 6 bases and J by 2 bases, and 11 bases separated the two germline ends. This CDR3 contains 14 residues. CDR1 is KGHSH, CDR2 LQKENI, per germline. The chain's CDR3 is CASSPGAPYNEQFF. The CDR3 DNA reads as TGTGCCAGCTCCCCCGGGGCGCCCTACAATGAGCAGTTCTTC.

The V call is TRBV14, the J call TRBJ1-2, with no clear D. Germline V lookup: CDR1 SGHDN, CDR2 FVKESK. Trimming took 0 bases from V and 6 from J, leaving 8 bases between them. The CDR3 totals 13 residues. This chain's CDR3 is CASSQDHRNGYTF. The DNA of the CDR3 is TGTGCCAGCAGCCAAGATCACCGAAATGGCTACACCTTC.

The table lists this clone with a few counts. The same CDR3 also results from other DNA sequences found in this sample. This sequence joins TRBV19 and TRBJ1-6, with unresolved D. V lost 3 bases, J lost 9 bases, and 6 bases lay in between. The CDR3 runs to 12 residues. In germline, CDR1 is LNHDA, CDR2 SQIVND (reference sequence). The CDR3 region is CASSIVGSPLHF. CDR3 nucleotide sequence: TGTGCCAGTAGTATCGTGGGTTCACCCCTCCACTTT.

The J gene is TRBJ1-1, the V gene TRBV10-3, with D hard to call. The germline V gene has CDR1 ENHRY and CDR2 SYGVKD. Trimming pared 2 bases from V and 4 bases from J, leaving 11 bases between. This CDR3 is built from 14 residues. CDR3 DNA: TGTGCCATCAGTGAGCCTGACGGACGCACTGAAGCTTTCTTT. Protein: CAISEPDGRTEAFF.

The chain carries TRBV5-1 and TRBJ2-4; 7 bases map to TRBD1. Germline loops: CDR1 SGHRS, CDR2 YFSETQ. The length of the CDR3 is 13 residues. With 0 bases clipped from V and 10 bases from J, the junction kept 4 bases outside the gene matches. In DNA form, the CDR3 reads TGCGCCAGCAGCTTGGCCGGGACAGAAATTCAGTACTTC. It translates to CASSLAGTEIQYF.

The V and J genes are TRBV7-3 and TRBJ1-1; D not resolved. V gave up 0 bases and J gave up 7 bases, with 6 bases separating them. The CDR3 extends over 12 amino acids. In germline, CDR1 is SGHTA, CDR2 FQGTGA. CDR3 in amino acids: CASSLTVVEAFF. The CDR3 DNA reads TGTGCCAGCAGCTTAACGGTGGTTGAAGCTTTCTTT.

The V gene is TRBV5-8, the J gene TRBJ2-7; possible D gene TRBD2, 6 bases. The CDR3 is made up of 15 amino acids. Trimming left V 1 base short and J 2 bases short, with 13 bases between. The germline CDR1 and CDR2 sequences are SGHTS and YDEGEE. CDR3 sequence (DNA): TGTGCCAGCAGCTTGTTCCAGGGAGGCACCTACGAGCAGTACTTC. It specifies CASSLFQGGTYEQYF.

CDR3 nucleotide sequence: TGTGCCAGCAGTTTACTGGGAATCCAGAACACTGAAGCTTTCTTT. Amino acids: CASSLLGIQNTEAFF. The chain employs TRBV28 and TRBJ1-1; D gene ambiguous. Trimming cost V 2 bases and J 1 base, with 11 bases left between them. Germline lookup yields CDR1 MDHEN and CDR2 SYDVKM. This CDR3 comprises 15 residues.

The CDR3 region is CASSPEGNQPQHF. Written as DNA, the CDR3 is TGTGCCAGCAGCCCCGAAGGCAATCAGCCCCAGCATTTT. The V and J genes are TRBV11-2 and TRBJ1-5; D gene uncertain. Germline lookup yields CDR1 SGHAT and CDR2 FQNNGV. Trimming shortened V by 5 bases and J by 2 bases, and 7 bases separated the two germline ends. The CDR3 is 13 amino acids.

This chain uses TRBV27 with TRBJ2-5; D might be TRBD1 or TRBD2, each matching 6 bases. CDR1 and CDR2 (germline): MNHEY, SMNVEV (reference sequence). Trimming cost V 11 bases and J 5 bases, with 18 bases left between them. This CDR3 spans 13 amino acids. The CDR3 coding sequence is TGTGCCTCAGGGGAGGCCAGACGGGAGACCCAGTACTTC. Translation: CASGEARRETQYF.

This clone was found many times. The CDR3 ends on some other residue instead of the conserved phenylalanine or tryptophan, so this is likely a read error. The limits of the CDR3 on the DNA are not certain, so only TCRdb's listed CDR3 is given. This sequence joins TRBV21-1 and TRBJ1-2. TRBV21-1 is recorded as a pseudogene. The CDR3 length equals 11 residues, ends included. CDR3 loop: CASSKDFFPLL.